The next 2 T cell receptor beta chains were all read from a single sample in a study of kidney transplant recipient with SARS-CoV-2 infection. MiXCR, run by TCRdb on the reads, gives a single entry per CDR3 protein. The data hold 250,000 or so distinct CDR3 sequences, with about 30% observed a single time. Sequences were derived from a blood sample, sampled at baseline and between days 110 and 120 from a kidney transplant recipient. Receptors originate from a male patient between 25 and 39 years old who had COVID-19 and was a kidney transplant recipient. The graft donor may have given rise to some T cells.

The table lists this clonotype with many counts. The genes are TRBV6-5 and TRBJ1-4; D unresolved. Deletions cut 2 bases from V and 4 bases from J, with 8 bases between. CDR3 length equals 14 residues. The germline V gene encodes CDR1 MNHEY and CDR2 SVGAGI. CDR3 coding DNA: TGTGCCAGCAGTTACGGGCAGTTTAATGAAAAACTGTTTTTT. This codes for CASSYGQFNEKLFF.

Ten or more counts support this clonotype. J is TRBJ2-2 and V is TRBV6-5; D may be TRBD2 (5 bases). The CDR3 covers 14 residues. Germline assignment: CDR1 MNHEY and CDR2 SVGAGI. V was shortened by 6 bases and J by 2 bases, with 10 bases between the two germline ends. The CDR3 bases are TGTGCCAGCAGGCTAGCCCTAAACACCGGGGAGCTGTTTTTT. Protein sequence: CASRLALNTGELFF.